The 10 T cell receptor beta chains given below trace back to one sample, sequenced in a study of tumor-infiltrating lymphocytes in primary liver carcinoma. Germline DNA was also extracted, with blood RNA taken from unsorted whole blood. The authors made TCR beta cDNA from approximately 490 ng total RNA with a constant-region primer. For TCR beta, libraries were produced by three nested multiplex PCR rounds using slightly modified ARM-PCR. Use of TRBV1-TRBV30 forward primers with a C-beta reverse primer characterized the first two PCR rounds, which lasted around 9 cycles each. TCRdb fed the multiplex PCR reads into MiXCR, producing one record per CDR3 protein. The sample shows just over 300,000 distinct CDR3 sequences, roughly three fifths of them seen only once. Sequencing was carried out using peripheral blood. These receptor sequences come from a young woman with primary liver carcinoma and hepatitis B virus infection.

On this clonotype: One end of the junction varies from germline; a read error may be responsible. The chain carries TRBV13 and TRBJ2-7, with 12 bases fitting TRBD1. The CDR3 has 15 amino acids. In germline, CDR1 is PRHDT, CDR2 FYEKMQ (reference sequence). The CDR3 nucleotides are TGTGTCAGCAGCTTACGGGGACAGGGGGCACGAGAGCAATACTTC. This translates into CVSSLRGQGAREQYF.

The chain is built from TRBV29-1 and TRBJ1-1; 9 bases are shared with TRBD1. The V gene's germline CDR1 is SQVTM and CDR2 ANQGSEA. V trimming: 7 bases; J trimming: 5 bases; junction bases outside the gene matches: 5. The length of the CDR3 is 12 residues. For the CDR3, the DNA is TGCAGCGCCCGGACAGGGGATACTGAAGCTTTCTTT. This translates into CSARTGDTEAFF.

The chain links TRBV6-5 to TRBJ1-2; perhaps TRBD1 as D (6 bases). The CDR3 is 17 residues long. Germline CDR1 and CDR2: MNHEY and SVGAGI. With 7 bases removed from V and 4 bases from J, the gap between germline ends came to 25 bases. CDR3 residues: CASTPGGGRDLSYGYTF. CDR3 sequence (DNA): TGTGCCAGCACTCCTGGAGGGGGAAGGGACTTAAGCTATGGCTACACCTTC.

The chain uses TRBV11-2 and TRBJ2-1, with D perhaps TRBD2 (5 bases). From germline, CDR1 is SGHAT and CDR2 FQNNGV. V shed 10 bases and J shed 1 base, with 17 bases lying between them. The CDR3 is made up of 15 amino acids. The CDR3 DNA reads TGTGCCAATAGCTTAGGCGGGCTTTCCTACAATGAGCAGTTCTTC. It translates to CANSLGGLSYNEQFF. The full variable domain, in which reference TRBV11-2 and TRBJ2-1 provide the parts outside the CDR3, is EAGVAQSPRYKIIEKRQSVAFWCNPISGHATLYWYQQILGQGPKLLIQFQNNGVVDDSQLPKDRFSAERLKGVDSTLKIQPAKLEDSAVYLCANSLGGLSYNEQFFGPGTRLTVL.

Points on this clonotype: Just one base apart from a much larger clone, this may be a read error. J is TRBJ2-2 and V is TRBV12-3 or TRBV12-4; D might be TRBD2 (5 bases). CDR3 size: 14 residues. CDR3 amino acids: CASSLLVDTGEQFF. CDR3 DNA: TGTGCCAGCAGTTTATTGGTAGACACCGGGGAGCAGTTTTTT.

Points on this clonotype: It may be a read error: a sequence one base away is much more abundant. The chain couples TRBV4-1 to TRBJ2-5; possibly TRBD2 for D (5 bases). The length of the CDR3 is 15 residues. With 0 bases removed from V and 4 bases from J, the gap between germline ends came to 12 bases. Germline V gene sequence: CDR1 MGHRA, CDR2 YSYEKL. The CDR3 coding sequence is TGCGCCAGCAGCCAAGATCGGGGTAGACGAGAGACCCAGTACTTC. Protein sequence: CASSQDRGRRETQYF.

Regarding this clonotype: A junction boundary mismatches the germline segment, possibly from a read error. The chain uses TRBV11-2 and TRBJ2-4; TRBD2 matches at 9 bases. Per germline, CDR1 SGHAT and CDR2 FQNNGV. The CDR3 has 16 residues. The CDR3 sequence: CVSRLVHAGGPNIQYF. The CDR3, as DNA: TGTGTCAGCAGGTTAGTTCATGCGGGAGGGCCAAACATTCAGTACTTC.

V gene TRBV11-2 combines with J gene TRBJ2-1; D uncertain. CDR1 is SGHAT and CDR2 is FQNNGV in the germline V gene. Trimming took off 8 bases at V and 0 bases at J, with 14 bases between the two ends. The CDR3 contains 15 residues. CDR3 DNA: TGTGCCAGCGCCTCAAAAGGGAACTCCTACAATGAGCAGTTCTTC. It is translated as CASASKGNSYNEQFF.

The rearrangement links TRBV5-4 to TRBJ2-5; D may correspond to TRBD1 or TRBD2 (6 bases each). V was shortened by 0 bases and J by 1 base, with 13 bases between the two germline ends. The CDR3 runs 16 residues. Germline CDR1 reads SGHNT; CDR2 reads YYREEE (reference sequence). CDR3 DNA sequence: TGTGCCAGCAGCTTGGGGGCAGGAGGGGGCCAAGAGACCCAGTACTTC. Protein sequence: CASSLGAGGGQETQYF.

V usage is TRBV12-3 or TRBV12-4 and J usage is TRBJ2-1; unclear D gene. The CDR3 totals 15 residues. V was shortened by 7 bases and J by 5 bases, with 18 bases between the two germline ends. Here the CDR3 reads CASTGYRSPHNEQFF. CDR3 coding DNA: TGTGCCAGCACCGGCTATAGGAGCCCCCACAATGAGCAGTTCTTC.